This TCR beta chain came from a study of human T cells and chemical hapten exposure. Notes on the study in general: Patch test score showed a positive correlation with PT1 expanded TCR counts. Large CDR3 similarity clusters arose significantly more often from expanded TCRs than from controls.

Time point described: patch test 3, about 24 weeks after DPC sensitization. Treatment defined: therapeutic diphenylcyclopropenone sensitization with weekly scalp DPC. Alopecia patients deemed DPC-suitable, aged 18 to 70, excluding pregnancy. Per the authors' pipeline: From 23,224 to 690,600 TCRs were found per sample, with a median of approximately 96,000. TCRdb re-derived calls from the RACE reads in MiXCR, one entry per CDR3 protein. The V and J calls, along with clone size, are taken from TCRdb and not from the paper's own processing. The sample comprises about 48,000 distinct CDR3 sequences, roughly 10% of which are singletons, and approximately 16% rests with the top ten. This clonotype was seen at least ten times. What it binds is not known. Trimming removed 5 bases at V and 6 bases at J, with 17 bases between. CDR1 is ENHRY, CDR2 SYGVKD, per germline. This CDR3 is 16 amino acids long.

V is TRBV10-3 and J is TRBJ1-6, with D possibly being TRBD1 (6 bases). The material sequenced was whole blood, taken in connection with sensitization to the hapten diphenylcyclopropenone (DPC). This clonotype was sampled from a woman in her 40s with alopecia areata. Some clones in this sample may be carry-over from other donors' samples. This CDR3 reads CAISRTAQEANSPLHF. DNA for the CDR3: TGTGCCATCAGTAGGACAGCCCAAGAGGCTAATTCACCCCTCCACTTT.